The 6 T cell receptor beta chains in this list originate from one sample, sequenced in a study of CD8+ T cells in alopecia areata. After isolation, RNA underwent reverse transcription to generate cDNA as the sequencing template. Sequencing used immunoSEQ multiplex PCR; TCRdb keeps in-frame clones, though not all of them. The sample comprises about 76,000 clones, approximately 66% of which are singletons, and 23% rests with the top ten. This sample's treatment: oral pan-JAK inhibitor, 5-10 mg twice daily. This material consisted of CD8+ T cells sorted from blood, taken at week 24, from a patient treated with tofacitinib. These receptors all stem from a human donor with alopecia areata.

The J gene is TRBJ2-7, the V gene TRBV4-3, with D tentatively TRBD1 (6 bases). Trimming removed 0 bases at V and 5 bases at J, with 11 bases between. The CDR3 is made up of 14 amino acids. Germline CDR1 is LGHNA and CDR2 is YSLEER. CDR3 residues: CASSQEAGANEQYF. CDR3 DNA sequence: TGCGCCAGCAGCCAAGAAGCAGGGGCAAACGAGCAGTACTTC.

The rearrangement joins TRBV7-9 to TRBJ2-6; tentatively, D is TRBD1 (6 bases). The CDR3 loop spans 16 amino acids. Trimming removed 4 bases at V and 5 bases at J, with 15 bases between. From germline, CDR1 is SEHNR and CDR2 FQNEAQ (reference sequence). The CDR3 coding sequence is TGTGCCAGCAGCTCCTCACAGGGAACTAGGGCCAACGTCCTGACTTTC. This translates into CASSSSQGTRANVLTF.

This rearrangement joins TRBV5-1 to TRBJ2-2; TRBD2 matches 8 bases. V shed 4 bases, J shed 6 bases, and the junction held 11 bases outside the gene matches. The CDR3 extends over 16 amino acids. Germline V CDR1 and CDR2: SGHRS, YFSETQ. CDR3 bases: TGCGCCAGCAGCCTAGAAGCGGGAGTTAGGTCCGGGGAGCTGTTTTTT. Amino acids: CASSLEAGVRSGELFF.

This chain links TRBV28 with TRBJ2-3, with 16 bases identical to TRBD2. V was clipped by 5 bases and J by 4 bases; unmatched bases: 9. The CDR3 extends over 18 amino acids. Germline V gene lookup returns CDR1 MDHEN and CDR2 SYDVKM. This CDR3 is CASSEGTSGRALPDTQYF. CDR3 coding DNA: TGTGCCAGCAGTGAGGGGACTAGCGGGAGGGCCCTCCCAGATACGCAGTATTTT. The variable domain in full, with the rest retrieved from reference TRBV28 and TRBJ2-3, is DVKVTQSSRYLVKRTGEKVFLECVQDMDHENMFWYRQDPGLGLRLIYFSYDVKMKEKGDIPEGYSVSREKKERFSLILESASTNQTSMYLCASSEGTSGRALPDTQYFGPGTRLTVL.

This clone was recorded at least ten times. V usage is TRBV2 and J usage is TRBJ2-1; D gene unclear. V lost 7 bases and J lost 6, with 7 bases in between. Germline V gene sequence: CDR1 SNHLY, CDR2 FYNNEI. This CDR3 has 11 residues. CDR3 bases: TGTGCCAGCACTAGGAGCAATGAGCAGTTCTTC. As protein: CASTRSNEQFF.

The V gene is TRBV11-2, the J gene TRBJ2-5; D is ambiguous. Germline loops: CDR1 SGHAT, CDR2 FQNNGV. Trimming removed 7 bases from V and 6 bases from J, with 21 bases in between. The CDR3 is 15 residues long. As DNA, the CDR3 is TGTGCCAGCAAGGTCGGAGCCCTTACCGGAAAGACCCAGTACTTC. Protein: CASKVGALTGKTQYF.